The 4 T cell receptor beta chains below come from one sample, sequenced in a study of identical twins. TCRdb redid the calling of the 5' RACE reads with MiXCR, one entry per CDR3 protein. The profile shows 690,000 or so distinct CDR3 sequences, roughly 6% of them singletons. Sequenced input: naive T cells sorted from blood. Receptor source: a man in his late teens or twenties in good health.

Ten or more counts support this clonotype. The chain uses TRBV30 and TRBJ2-3; D remains unclear. Trimming stripped 1 base from V and 3 bases from J, with 5 bases between. The CDR3 has 12 amino acids. Germline lookup yields CDR1 GTSNPN and CDR2 SVGIG (reference sequence). The CDR3 protein is CAWSDGTDTQYF. CDR3 coding DNA: TGTGCCTGGAGTGACGGGACAGATACGCAGTATTTT.

This clonotype was detected many times. V usage is TRBV7-2 and J usage is TRBJ2-4; a possible D gene is TRBD1 (6 bases). There are 13 residues in the CDR3. Germline V gene sequence: CDR1 SGHTA, CDR2 FQGNSA. V lost 5 bases and J lost 5, with 10 bases in between. In DNA form, the CDR3 reads TGTGCCAGCAGCCAGGCAGGGGAAAACATTCAGTACTTC. Translation gives CASSQAGENIQYF.

The rearrangement joins TRBV4-3 to TRBJ1-1; 7 nucleotides align to TRBD1. The CDR3 length is 17 residues. The junction had 8 bases not matched to a gene; V was cut back by 1 base and J by 0 bases. The V gene's germline CDR1 is LGHNA and CDR2 YSLEER. The CDR3 loop is CASSQGTGAEMNTEAFF. CDR3 coding DNA: TGCGCCAGCAGCCAAGGTACAGGGGCGGAAATGAACACTGAAGCTTTCTTT.

The chain links TRBV5-1 to TRBJ2-7, with 10 nucleotides matching TRBD1. Germline trimming cut 5 bases from V and 3 bases from J; bases unmatched to any gene: 5. The V gene's germline CDR1 is SGHRS and CDR2 YFSETQ. There are 14 residues in the CDR3. The chain's CDR3 is CASRRDRGDYEQYF. The CDR3 region has the DNA TGCGCCAGCAGGCGGGACAGGGGCGACTACGAGCAGTACTTC.